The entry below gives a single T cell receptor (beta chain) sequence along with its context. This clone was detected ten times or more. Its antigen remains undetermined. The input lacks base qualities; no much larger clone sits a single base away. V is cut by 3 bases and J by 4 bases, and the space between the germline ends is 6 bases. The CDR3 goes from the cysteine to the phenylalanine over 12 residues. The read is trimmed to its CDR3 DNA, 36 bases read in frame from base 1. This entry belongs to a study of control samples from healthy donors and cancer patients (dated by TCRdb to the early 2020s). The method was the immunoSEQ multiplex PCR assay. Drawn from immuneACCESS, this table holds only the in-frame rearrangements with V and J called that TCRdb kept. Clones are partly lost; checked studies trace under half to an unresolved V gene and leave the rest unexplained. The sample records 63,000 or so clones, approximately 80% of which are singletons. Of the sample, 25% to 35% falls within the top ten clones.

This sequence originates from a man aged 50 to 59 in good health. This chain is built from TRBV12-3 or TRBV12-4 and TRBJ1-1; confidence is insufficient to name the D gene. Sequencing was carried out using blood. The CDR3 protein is CASSLSFTEAFF. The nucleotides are TGTGCCAGCAGTTTGAGTTTCACTGAAGCTTTCTTT.